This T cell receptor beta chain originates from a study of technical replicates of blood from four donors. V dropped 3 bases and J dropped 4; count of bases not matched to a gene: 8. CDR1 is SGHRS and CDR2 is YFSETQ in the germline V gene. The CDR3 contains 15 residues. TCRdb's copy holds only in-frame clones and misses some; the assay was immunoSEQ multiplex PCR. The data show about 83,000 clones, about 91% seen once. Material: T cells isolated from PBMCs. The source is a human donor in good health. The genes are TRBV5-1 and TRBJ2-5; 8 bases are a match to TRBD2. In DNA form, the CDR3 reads TGCGCCAGCAGCTCGCCAGGACTAGCCGCAGAGACCCAGTACTTC. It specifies CASSSPGLAAETQYF. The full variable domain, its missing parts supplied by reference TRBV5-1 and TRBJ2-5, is KAGVTQTPRYLIKTRGQQVTLSCSPISGHRSVSWYQQTPGQGLQFLFEYFSETQRNKGNFPGRFSGRQFSNSRSEMNVSTLELGDSALYLCASSSPGLAAETQYFGPGTRLLVL.